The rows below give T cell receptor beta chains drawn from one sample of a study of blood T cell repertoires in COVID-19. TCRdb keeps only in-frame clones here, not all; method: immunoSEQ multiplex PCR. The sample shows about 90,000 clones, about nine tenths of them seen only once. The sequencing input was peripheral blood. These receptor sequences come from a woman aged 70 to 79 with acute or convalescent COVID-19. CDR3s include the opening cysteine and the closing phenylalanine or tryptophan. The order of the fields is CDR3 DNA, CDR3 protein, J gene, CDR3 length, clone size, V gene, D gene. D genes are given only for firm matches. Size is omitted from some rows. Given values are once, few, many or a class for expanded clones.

CDR3nt: TGTGCCAGCGTTGAGGCAGGGCATGAAAAACTGTTTTTT
CDR3aa: CASVEAGHEKLFF
j_gene: TRBJ1-4
len: 13
abundance: NA
v_gene: TRBV19
d_gene: NA

CDR3nt: TGTGCCACCAGTGAAACAGCGGGAGGGCCGGGAGATACGCAGTATTTT
CDR3aa: CATSETAGGPGDTQYF
j_gene: TRBJ2-3
len: 16
abundance: NA
v_gene: TRBV24-1
d_gene: TRBD2

CDR3nt: TGTGCCAGCAGCGAGGGTCCGAACACTGAAGCTTTCTTT
CDR3aa: CASSEGPNTEAFF
j_gene: TRBJ1-1
len: 13
abundance: NA
v_gene: TRBV5-5
d_gene: NA

CDR3nt: TGTGCCAGCAACCTAGCGCCAGGGAGCACCGGGGAGCTGTTTTTT
CDR3aa: CASNLAPGSTGELFF
j_gene: TRBJ2-2
len: 15
abundance: NA
v_gene: TRBV2
d_gene: NA

CDR3nt: TGTGCCAGCAGCCTTCATAGTCAGGGGCAGCCCCAGCATTTT
CDR3aa: CASSLHSQGQPQHF
j_gene: TRBJ1-5
len: 14
abundance: NA
v_gene: TRBV3-1/TRBV3-2
d_gene: NA

CDR3nt: TGTGCCAGTAGTCGGTACACTGAAGCTTTCTTT
CDR3aa: CASSRYTEAFF
j_gene: TRBJ1-1
len: 11
abundance: NA
v_gene: TRBV19
d_gene: NA

CDR3nt: TGTGCCAGCAGTGCCCTCGGGACAGGGGAGAGGTGGAACACCTTC
CDR3aa: CASSALGTGERWNTF
j_gene: TRBJ1-2
len: 15
abundance: once
v_gene: TRBV6-6
d_gene: TRBD1

CDR3nt: TGTGCCAGCAGAGCAGGGGCCGAGCAGTACTTC
CDR3aa: CASRAGAEQYF
j_gene: TRBJ2-7
len: 11
abundance: once
v_gene: TRBV28
d_gene: NA

CDR3nt: TGTGCCAGCAGTCCGGACAGGGGGGACTATGGCTACACCTTC
CDR3aa: CASSPDRGDYGYTF
j_gene: TRBJ1-2
len: 14
abundance: NA
v_gene: TRBV2
d_gene: TRBD1

CDR3nt: TGTGCCAGCAGCCAAACCTACGCGAACACCGGGGAGCTGTTTTTT
CDR3aa: CASSQTYANTGELFF
j_gene: TRBJ2-2
len: 15
abundance: NA
v_gene: TRBV3-1/TRBV3-2
d_gene: NA

CDR3nt: TGTGCCAGCAGGGCGGGACAGGGGGGGCACCGGCCCCAGCATTTT
CDR3aa: CASRAGQGGHRPQHF
j_gene: TRBJ1-5
len: 15
abundance: NA
v_gene: TRBV2
d_gene: TRBD1

CDR3nt: TGTGCCAGCCAGGGTGGGGGACAATCTAATTCACCCCTCCACTTT
CDR3aa: CASQGGGQSNSPLHF
j_gene: TRBJ1-6
len: 15
abundance: NA
v_gene: TRBV28
d_gene: NA

CDR3nt: TGTGCCAGCAGTTCAGACCACAGGGTCAATGGCTACACCTTC
CDR3aa: CASSSDHRVNGYTF
j_gene: TRBJ1-2
len: 14
abundance: NA
v_gene: TRBV28
d_gene: NA

CDR3nt: TGTGCCACCAGCGGGCGGACAGGCCAAGAGACCCAGTACTTC
CDR3aa: CATSGRTGQETQYF
j_gene: TRBJ2-5
len: 14
abundance: NA
v_gene: TRBV15
d_gene: TRBD1

CDR3nt: TGTGCCACCAGTGCCCTCCTAGGTCGAGGTGAGCAGTTCTTC
CDR3aa: CATSALLGRGEQFF
j_gene: TRBJ2-1
len: 14
abundance: once
v_gene: TRBV24-1
d_gene: NA

CDR3nt: TGTGCCAGCAGCGGCGAGCTGTTTTTT
CDR3aa: CASSGELFF
j_gene: TRBJ2-2
len: 9
abundance: NA
v_gene: TRBV7-9
d_gene: NA

CDR3nt: TGTGCCACCAGCTATCTGTTCAGCACAGATACGCAGTATTTT
CDR3aa: CATSYLFSTDTQYF
j_gene: TRBJ2-3
len: 14
abundance: NA
v_gene: TRBV15
d_gene: NA

CDR3nt: TGTGCCAGCAGTGACATGAGGACAGGCGGTAACTATGGCTACACCTTC
CDR3aa: CASSDMRTGGNYGYTF
j_gene: TRBJ1-2
len: 16
abundance: NA
v_gene: TRBV6-1
d_gene: TRBD1

CDR3nt: TGTGCCAGCAGCCCCGAGGTCCGGAATAAACTGTTTTTT
CDR3aa: CASSPEVRNKLFF
j_gene: TRBJ1-4
len: 13
abundance: NA
v_gene: TRBV5-8
d_gene: NA

CDR3nt: TGTGCCAGCAGCTTAAGTGGAGACAATCAGCCCCAGCATTTT
CDR3aa: CASSLSGDNQPQHF
j_gene: TRBJ1-5
len: 14
abundance: NA
v_gene: TRBV11-2
d_gene: NA

CDR3nt: TGTGCCAGCAGTAGGGAGCTGAACTATGGCTACACCTTC
CDR3aa: CASSRELNYGYTF
j_gene: TRBJ1-2
len: 13
abundance: NA
v_gene: TRBV2
d_gene: NA

CDR3nt: TGTGCCAGTAGTATAGGCTTACAGGGGCGCAGAGGCTACACCTTC
CDR3aa: CASSIGLQGRRGYTF
j_gene: TRBJ1-2
len: 15
abundance: NA
v_gene: TRBV19
d_gene: TRBD1

CDR3nt: TGTGCCAGCAGCTTAGCTTTTCTGAGTTGGTCTTATGGCTACACCTTC
CDR3aa: CASSLAFLSWSYGYTF
j_gene: TRBJ1-2
len: 16
abundance: NA
v_gene: TRBV7-2
d_gene: NA

CDR3nt: TGTGCCAGCAGACCTTCTAGGACTAGCGGGCGTGTAGATACGCAGTATTTT
CDR3aa: CASRPSRTSGRVDTQYF
j_gene: TRBJ2-3
len: 17
abundance: NA
v_gene: TRBV27
d_gene: TRBD2

CDR3nt: TGTGCCAGCAGCTTCTCCGGGACTAGCGACCCCACGCAGTATTTT
CDR3aa: CASSFSGTSDPTQYF
j_gene: TRBJ2-3
len: 15
abundance: NA
v_gene: TRBV7-2
d_gene: TRBD2

CDR3nt: TGTGCCAGCAGGATAGCGGGAGACCCAGGGGAGCTGTTTTTT
CDR3aa: CASRIAGDPGELFF
j_gene: TRBJ2-2
len: 14
abundance: once
v_gene: TRBV28
d_gene: TRBD2

CDR3nt: TGTGCCAGCACAAGGGACAGGGGGGGCAACACTGAAGCTTTCTTT
CDR3aa: CASTRDRGGNTEAFF
j_gene: TRBJ1-1
len: 15
abundance: NA
v_gene: TRBV28
d_gene: TRBD1

CDR3nt: TGTGCCAGCGCGGCGGGGACTAGCGGAAACAATGAGCAGTTCTTC
CDR3aa: CASAAGTSGNNEQFF
j_gene: TRBJ2-1
len: 15
abundance: NA
v_gene: TRBV6-5
d_gene: TRBD2